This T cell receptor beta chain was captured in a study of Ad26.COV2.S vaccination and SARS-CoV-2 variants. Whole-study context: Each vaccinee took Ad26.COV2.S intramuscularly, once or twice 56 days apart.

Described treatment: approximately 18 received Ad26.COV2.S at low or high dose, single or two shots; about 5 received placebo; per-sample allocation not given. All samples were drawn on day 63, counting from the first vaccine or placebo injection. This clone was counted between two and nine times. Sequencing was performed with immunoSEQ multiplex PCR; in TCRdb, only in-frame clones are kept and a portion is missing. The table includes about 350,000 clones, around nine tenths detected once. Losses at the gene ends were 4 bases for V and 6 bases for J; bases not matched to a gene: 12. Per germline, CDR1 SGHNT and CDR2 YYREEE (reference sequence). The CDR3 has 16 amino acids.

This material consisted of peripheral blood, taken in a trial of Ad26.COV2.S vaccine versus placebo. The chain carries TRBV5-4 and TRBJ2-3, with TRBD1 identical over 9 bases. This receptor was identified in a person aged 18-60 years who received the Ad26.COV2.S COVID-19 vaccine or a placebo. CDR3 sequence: CASSVRGQGFPDTQYF. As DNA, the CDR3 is TGTGCCAGCAGCGTCCGGGGACAGGGTTTTCCGGATACGCAGTATTTT.